Below, one T cell receptor (beta chain) is given with its context. The CDR3 extends over 16 amino acids. V was clipped by 2 bases and J by 2 bases, with 14 bases between them. The germline V gene has CDR1 SGHDT and CDR2 YYEEEE. The data belong to a study of blood T cell repertoires in COVID-19. About the research overall: Samples of COVID-19 (acute and convalescent) were obtained from the United States, Italy and Spain.

The repertoire was sequenced with immunoSEQ multiplex PCR; TCRdb's copy has only in-frame clones and lacks some. The sample lists over 350,000 clones, 70% to 90% seen once, with about 2.1% in the top ten. The receptor's source is a woman under 30 with acute COVID-19. Sequenced: PBMCs or T cells enriched from blood (not recorded which). The V gene is TRBV5-6, the J gene TRBJ1-5; D is undetermined. The CDR3 protein is CASSLLGGSGNQPQHF. In nucleotides, the CDR3 is TGTGCCAGCAGCTTACTCGGCGGTTCGGGCAATCAGCCCCAGCATTTT.